Presented here are 30 T cell receptor beta chains from one specimen sequenced in a study of T-cell reconstitution after alpha-beta-depleted transplantation in children. The TCRbeta library was prepared with unique molecular identifiers. TCRdb called the PCR reads again in MiXCR, with one record for every CDR3 protein. The table has about 200,000 distinct CDR3 sequences, approximately 6.9% seen once; the top ten hold approximately 5.7%. The sample here was PBMCs, taken before TCRalphabeta/CD19-depleted stem cell transplant. Receptor source: a boy between 2 and 10 years old with acute lymphoblastic leukemia, due to receive a stem cell transplant.

The CDR3 bases are TGTGCCAGCGCCTCCTCCCCGGACTACGAGCAGTACTTC. Its protein product is CASASSPDYEQYF. The genes are TRBV27 and TRBJ2-7; no firm D call. Trimming removed 8 bases from V and 3 bases from J, with 14 bases in between. There are 13 residues in the CDR3. In germline, CDR1 is MNHEY, CDR2 SMNVEV (reference sequence).

The rearrangement links TRBV28 to TRBJ1-1; the D gene is possibly TRBD1 (6 bases). Trimming left V 5 bases short and J 3 bases short, with 25 bases between. CDR3 length: 18 amino acids. Germline V gene data show CDR1 as MDHEN and CDR2 as SYDVKM. CDR3 loop: CASSLKAGHTPRDTEAFF. CDR3 nucleotide sequence: TGTGCCAGCAGTCTCAAAGCGGGACATACCCCTAGAGACACTGAAGCTTTCTTT.

The chain has TRBV15 and TRBJ1-1, with D unclear. Trimming left V 0 bases short and J 2 bases short, with 7 bases between. The CDR3 covers 14 residues. From germline, CDR1 is LNHNV and CDR2 YYDKDF (reference sequence). CDR3 bases: TGTGCCACCAGCAGAGATCGGGGAAACACTGAAGCTTTCTTT. As protein: CATSRDRGNTEAFF.

This clonotype was recorded many times. V gene TRBV28 combines with J gene TRBJ2-2, with D possibly TRBD1 on 6 matching bases. V was clipped by 9 bases and J by 1 base, with 6 bases between them. Germline assignment: CDR1 MDHEN and CDR2 SYDVKM. The CDR3 length is 12 residues. The CDR3 nucleotides read TGTGCCAGACAGGGGAACACCGGGGAGCTGTTTTTT. The encoded protein is CARQGNTGELFF.

This chain links TRBV28 with TRBJ1-4; no clear D gene. In germline, CDR1 is MDHEN, CDR2 SYDVKM. The CDR3 consists of 13 residues. In DNA, the CDR3 is TGTGCGAGCCGGACGGGAGATAATGAAAAACTGTTTTTT. This sequence encodes CASRTGDNEKLFF.

This clonotype was seen many times. V and J are TRBV5-5 and TRBJ2-7; 8 bases are a match to TRBD1. Unmatched junction bases numbered 4, after V lost 3 bases and J lost 2 bases. The CDR3 contains 14 residues. Germline CDR1 SGHKS, CDR2 YYEKEE (reference sequence). CDR3 sequence reads: CASSYRQGTYEQYF. In DNA form, the CDR3 reads TGTGCCAGCAGCTACAGACAGGGGACCTACGAGCAGTACTTC.

V is TRBV20-1 and J is TRBJ1-1; no definite D call. The CDR3 sequence is 14 residues long. Per the germline V gene, CDR1 is DFQATT and CDR2 is SNEGSKA (reference sequence). V dropped 2 bases and J dropped 5 bases, with 15 bases sitting between them. The CDR3 reads CSARPPPHKTEAFF. CDR3 DNA sequence: TGCAGTGCTAGACCTCCTCCACATAAGACTGAAGCTTTCTTT.

Ten or more counts support this clonotype. The chain joins TRBV25-1 to TRBJ2-5; no definite D call. Between the trimmed V and J ends, which lost 2 bases and 5 bases, there was a span of 3 bases. CDR3 length: 11 residues. CDR1 and CDR2 (germline): MGHDK, SYGVNS. CDR3 DNA sequence: TGTGCCAGCAGTGAACTGGAGACCCAGTACTTC. Its translation: CASSELETQYF. Using reference TRBV25-1 and TRBJ2-5 for the parts outside the CDR3, the full variable domain is EADIYQTPRYLVIGTGKKITLECSQTMGHDKMYWYQQDPGMELHLIHYSYGVNSTEKGDLSSESTVSRIRTEHFPLTLESARPSHTSQYLCASSELETQYFGPGTRLLVL.

The rearrangement joins TRBV7-2 to TRBJ2-7; D remains ambiguous. Germline V gene lookup returns CDR1 SGHTA and CDR2 FQGNSA. V was cut by 1 base and J by 5 bases, with 12 bases left in between. CDR3 length equals 14 residues. CDR3: CASSLGSTVNEQYF. DNA of the CDR3: TGTGCCAGCAGCTTAGGTTCGACTGTGAACGAGCAGTACTTC. Full variable domain (outside the CDR3, taken from reference TRBV7-2 and TRBJ2-7): GAGVSQSPSNKVTEKGKDVELRCDPISGHTALYWYRQSLGQGLEFLIYFQGNSAPDKSGLPSDRFSAERTGGSVSTLTIQRTQQEDSAVYLCASSLGSTVNEQYFGPGTRLTVT.

V and J are TRBV7-2 and TRBJ2-3, with D unclear. Germline V lookup: CDR1 SGHTA, CDR2 FQGNSA. The CDR3 loop spans 14 amino acids. Trimming left V 1 base short and J 4 bases short, with 9 bases between. This CDR3 is CASSLGQAPDTQYF. The CDR3 region has the DNA TGTGCCAGCAGCTTAGGGCAGGCCCCAGATACGCAGTATTTT.

Ten or more counts support this clonotype. The V call is TRBV29-1, the J call TRBJ2-7; D is undetermined. V lost 5 bases and J lost 0, with 8 bases in between. The CDR3 is 12 amino acids. CDR1 and CDR2 from the germline V gene are SQVTM and ANQGSEA. Here the CDR3 reads CSVHSSSYEQYF. For the CDR3, the DNA is TGCAGCGTTCACTCCAGCTCCTACGAGCAGTACTTC.

V and J are TRBV20-1 and TRBJ1-4, with D uncertain. This CDR3 region has 15 residues. The germline V and J ends were trimmed by 2 bases and 0 bases, with 10 bases remaining between them. Germline V gives CDR1 DFQATT, CDR2 SNEGSKA (reference sequence). Here the CDR3 reads CSARSDGTTNEKLFF. In DNA form, the CDR3 reads TGCAGTGCTAGATCGGACGGGACAACTAATGAAAAACTGTTTTTT.

This clonotype was recorded many times. The gene calls are TRBV12-3 or TRBV12-4 and TRBJ2-7, with D perhaps assigned TRBD1 or TRBD2 (5 bases each). This CDR3 has 11 residues. The germline V and J ends were trimmed by 3 bases and 6 bases, with 6 bases remaining between them. CDR3: CASSLGTEQYF. For the CDR3, the DNA is TGTGCCAGCAGTTTGGGGACCGAGCAGTACTTC.

There are a few counts of this clonotype. The V and J genes are TRBV13 and TRBJ1-1, with D possibly being TRBD1 (6 bases). From germline, CDR1 is PRHDT and CDR2 FYEKMQ (reference sequence). CDR3 size: 13 residues. Deletions cut 4 bases from V and 7 bases from J, with 13 bases between. The CDR3 reads CASSSRGRREAFF. In DNA form, the CDR3 reads TGTGCCAGCAGCTCCCGGGGGCGCCGTGAAGCTTTCTTT. Looking up the rest from reference TRBV13 and TRBJ1-1 gives the full variable domain: AAGVIQSPRHLIKEKRETATLKCYPIPRHDTVYWYQQGPGQDPQFLISFYEKMQSDKGSIPDRFSAQQFSDYHSELNMSSLELGDSALYFCASSSRGRREAFFGQGTRLTVV.

The sample holds many counts of this clonotype. This chain uses TRBV28 with TRBJ2-2; D gene unclear. Germline V gene data show CDR1 as MDHEN and CDR2 as SYDVKM. Trimming cost V 3 bases and J 6 bases, with 5 bases left between them. The CDR3 contains 12 residues. The CDR3 sequence: CASSFVAGELFF. CDR3 DNA sequence: TGTGCCAGCAGTTTCGTGGCCGGGGAGCTGTTTTTT. Together with reference TRBV28 and TRBJ2-2, the CDR3 gives the full variable domain: DVKVTQSSRYLVKRTGEKVFLECVQDMDHENMFWYRQDPGLGLRLIYFSYDVKMKEKGDIPEGYSVSREKKERFSLILESASTNQTSMYLCASSFVAGELFFGEGSRLTVL.

The J gene is TRBJ1-2, the V gene TRBV6-2 or TRBV6-3; D is unresolved. The CDR3 is 12 amino acids. Germline values: CDR1 MNHEY, CDR2 SVGEGT. The V gene lost 5 bases and the J gene lost 6 bases, with 10 bases spanning the gap. The CDR3 is CASSGPQNGYTF. For the CDR3, the DNA is TGTGCCAGCAGTGGGCCGCAAAATGGCTACACCTTC.

The chain links TRBV7-2 to TRBJ2-7; D is ambiguous. Germline values: CDR1 SGHTA, CDR2 FQGNSA. V was clipped by 5 bases and J by 2 bases, with 16 bases between them. The CDR3 contains 15 residues. Here the CDR3 DNA reads TGTGCCAGCAGCGTGGTAATGGACCCAACCTACGAGCAGTACTTC. Translation gives CASSVVMDPTYEQYF.

This clonotype has just a few counts. The rearrangement links TRBV29-1 to TRBJ1-1; D is unresolved. V was clipped by 0 bases and J by 3 bases, with 26 bases between them. This CDR3 is built from 19 residues. Germline-derived CDR1 and CDR2 are SQVTM and ANQGSEA. For the CDR3, the DNA is TGCAGCGTTGAAGATTTTGTTGAGAATATAGGGATAGGGTACACTGAAGCTTTCTTT. Protein product: CSVEDFVENIGIGYTEAFF.

This clonotype was counted ten times or more. The V call is TRBV7-2, the J call TRBJ2-1; 16 bases align to TRBD2. Germline CDR1 SGHTA, CDR2 FQGNSA. The trim removed 5 bases at V and 11 bases at J, leaving 9 bases unmatched. CDR3 length: 16 residues. CDR3 nucleotide sequence: TGTGCCAGCAGCGACGGGACTAGCGGGAGGGGCCTCAAGCAGTTCTTC. It encodes CASSDGTSGRGLKQFF.

This clonotype was seen many times. The chain uses TRBV20-1 and TRBJ2-7, with 7 bases matching TRBD2. The germline V gene encodes CDR1 DFQATT and CDR2 SNEGSKA (reference sequence). Trimming took 3 bases from V and 3 from J; bases not matched to a gene: 5. The CDR3 loop spans 13 amino acids. CDR3 bases: TGCAGTGCTAGGGTGGCGGGGGTCTACGAGCAGTACTTC. This sequence encodes CSARVAGVYEQYF.

There are many counts of this clonotype. V gene TRBV12-3 or TRBV12-4 combines with J gene TRBJ2-7, with TRBD2 identical over 11 bases. The CDR3 covers 14 residues. The junction had 5 bases not matched to a gene; V was cut back by 6 bases and J by 4 bases. The CDR3 is CASRLTSGTYEQYF. The CDR3 DNA is TGTGCCAGCAGGCTGACTAGCGGGACGTACGAGCAGTACTTC.

This CDR3 reads CASSLGQGWIGELFF. The CDR3, as DNA: TGTGCCAGCAGCCTCGGACAGGGTTGGATCGGGGAGCTGTTTTTT. V is TRBV7-2 and J is TRBJ2-2, with 8 bases lining up with TRBD1. CDR3 length: 15 amino acids. Germline V gene data show CDR1 as SGHTA and CDR2 as FQGNSA. V was pared by 5 bases and J by 7 bases, with 9 bases of the junction left unmatched.

This clonotype was seen at least ten times. Here the CDR3 DNA reads TGCAGTGCTAGAGACCTACTAGCGGGAGGGAACTACAATGAGCAGTTCTTC. Translated, it gives CSARDLLAGGNYNEQFF. The chain joins TRBV20-1 to TRBJ2-1, with 13 bases lining up with TRBD2. Germline lookup yields CDR1 DFQATT and CDR2 SNEGSKA (reference sequence). The J segment lost 3 bases and the V segment lost 0 bases, leaving 5 bases of the junction unmatched. This CDR3 spans 17 amino acids.

Ten or more counts support this clonotype. Written as DNA, the CDR3 is TGCGCCAGCAGCCTGACAGGCCACCCTGTGGATGGCTACACCTTC. Translation: CASSLTGHPVDGYTF. The rearrangement joins TRBV5-1 to TRBJ1-2, with D tentatively TRBD1 (6 bases). There are 15 residues in the CDR3. From germline, CDR1 is SGHRS and CDR2 YFSETQ. Trimming took off 4 bases at V and 6 bases at J, with 19 bases between the two ends. The full variable domain, with the rest looked up from reference TRBV5-1 and TRBJ1-2, is KAGVTQTPRYLIKTRGQQVTLSCSPISGHRSVSWYQQTPGQGLQFLFEYFSETQRNKGNFPGRFSGRQFSNSRSEMNVSTLELGDSALYLCASSLTGHPVDGYTFGSGTRLTVV.

This clonotype turned up a few times. The chain combines TRBV14 with TRBJ2-3, with D maybe TRBD1 (6 bases). CDR3 length: 15 residues. Germline V lookup: CDR1 SGHDN, CDR2 FVKESK. Deletions cut 0 bases from V and 3 bases from J, with 10 bases between. The CDR3 here is CASSQDRGLTDTQYF. In DNA, the CDR3 is TGTGCCAGCAGCCAAGACAGGGGTTTAACAGATACGCAGTATTTT.

The chain links TRBV24-1 to TRBJ2-2; the D is unclear. There are 14 residues in the CDR3. Germline V gene sequence: CDR1 KGHDR, CDR2 SFDVKD. Trimming removed 7 bases from V and 3 bases from J, with 11 bases in between. In DNA, the CDR3 is TGTGCCACCAGCTCGGACGGCTACACCGGGGAGCTGTTTTTT. It is translated as CATSSDGYTGELFF.

This clonotype was picked up a small number of times. The J gene is TRBJ1-6, the V gene TRBV28, with D maybe TRBD1 (5 bases). The CDR3 consists of 16 residues. V was cut by 7 bases and J by 3 bases, with 16 bases left in between. Germline V CDR1 and CDR2: MDHEN, SYDVKM. The CDR3 here is CASTQGGSYYNSPLHF. CDR3 nucleotides: TGTGCCAGCACCCAGGGAGGGAGCTACTATAATTCACCCCTCCACTTT.

There are many counts of this clonotype. CDR3 DNA: TGTGCCAGCCAAAGACAGGGCTCTGGGGCCAACGTCCTGACTTTC. Its translation is CASQRQGSGANVLTF. The rearrangement links TRBV2 to TRBJ2-6; 7 bases match TRBD1. The trim removed 8 bases at V and 0 bases at J, leaving 4 bases unmatched. This CDR3 contains 15 residues. Germline CDR1 SNHLY, CDR2 FYNNEI. The whole variable domain, remainder taken from reference TRBV2 and TRBJ2-6, is EPEVTQTPSHQVTQMGQEVILRCVPISNHLYFYWYRQILGQKVEFLVSFYNNEISEKSEIFDDQFSVERPDGSNFTLKIRSTKLEDSAMYFCASQRQGSGANVLTFGAGSRLTVL.

This clonotype was found many times. The V call is TRBV5-6, the J call TRBJ2-5; 12 bases align to TRBD2. The V segment lost 2 bases and the J segment 5 bases; nucleotides outside the gene matches: 4. CDR3 length: 15 amino acids. CDR1 and CDR2 from the germline V gene are SGHDT and YYEEEE. This chain's CDR3 is CASSLRTSGVETQYF. In DNA, the CDR3 is TGTGCCAGCAGCTTAAGGACTAGCGGGGTGGAGACCCAGTACTTC.

As to this clonotype: Since a much larger clone is just one base distant, this may be a read error. The conserved closing phenylalanine or tryptophan is absent in this CDR3, likely reflecting a read error. The rearrangement joins TRBV7-3 to TRBJ1-1; no clear D gene. Germline V gene sequence: CDR1 SGHTA, CDR2 FQGTGA. The CDR3 is made up of 13 amino acids. The V gene lost 1 base and the J gene lost 4 bases, with 7 bases spanning the gap. The CDR3 DNA reads as TGTGCCAGCAGCTTAATGAGCGGCACTGAAGCTTTCTCT. Protein: CASSLMSGTEAFS.